This TCR beta chain is from a study of T cell responses to AZD1222 COVID-19 vaccine. Whole-study findings and limits: Spike-specific TCR breadth and depth grew following two AZD1222 doses.

This table comes from immunoSEQ multiplex PCR, and its TCRdb copy is limited to in-frame clones, with some not included. The sample yields 150,000 to 200,000 clones, roughly 91% seen once. A note on this clone: Antigen specificity is unknown.

The clonotype originates from an adult who received the AZD1222 COVID-19 vaccine. The sequencing used peripheral blood, collected 28 days after the second AZD1222 dose.

CDR3 coding DNA: TGTGCCAGCAGCCTAGCGGTAAACACCGGGGAGCTGTTTTTT. Translated: CASSLAVNTGELFF. V gene TRBV7-3 combines with J gene TRBJ2-2, with TRBD2 identical over 7 bases. Germline-derived CDR1 and CDR2 are SGHTA and FQGTGA. Unmatched junction bases numbered 2, after V lost 5 bases and J lost 2 bases. This CDR3 is built from 14 residues.